This entry is about one T cell receptor beta chain. Its antigen is unidentified. Germline V gives CDR1 MNHNY, CDR2 SVGAGI (reference sequence). The CDR3 spans 11 residues. Trimming pared 5 bases from V and 10 bases from J, leaving 11 bases between. TCRdb redid the calling of the reads with MiXCR, one entry per CDR3 protein. The repertoire holds 450,000 to 600,000 distinct CDR3 sequences, with 30% to 40% as singletons. This sample was included in a study of T cell repertoires in cytomegalovirus infection. The sequenced sample was cultured PBMCs, obtained from culture after CMV antigen stimulation. This chain uses TRBV6-6 with TRBJ2-5; no reliable D call. The sequence came from a human donor in good health (CMV status not recorded). Some clones in this sample may be carry-over from other donors' samples. CDR3 coding DNA: TGTGCCAGCAGTCAAGACTTGGGCCAGTACTTC. Translation gives CASSQDLGQYF.